This T cell receptor (beta chain) was recovered during a study of T-cell reconstitution after alpha-beta-depleted transplantation in children. Study-level results: Where some patients showed high TCRbeta diversity at day 60, it came from recipient T cells and thymic progenitors that had survived. T cells produced anew were the main source of T-cell counts and diversity one year after transplant. It was reported that alpha-beta T cells came from several hundred expanded graft clones (about two months after transplant).

Regarding this clonotype: What it recognizes is unknown.

For TCRbeta, the library was prepared with unique molecular identifiers. TCRdb independently ran MiXCR on the PCR reads; one entry per CDR3 protein. Altogether almost 500,000 distinct CDR3 sequences are present, about 10% being singletons, with the ten largest covering about 2%. The clonotype originates from a child aged 2-15 years with inherited bone marrow failure, due to receive a stem cell transplant. The sequencing used PBMCs, collected before TCRalphabeta/CD19-depleted stem cell transplant.

CDR3 nucleotides: TGCAGGCCCGGGAATTCCTACGAGCAGTACTTC. Amino acid sequence: CRPGNSYEQYF. The rearrangement uses TRBV20-1 and TRBJ2-7; TRBD2 is a possible D gene (5 bases). Germline-derived CDR1 and CDR2 are DFQATT and SNEGSKA (reference sequence). The CDR3 runs to 11 residues.